The 19 T cell receptor beta chains below all came from one sample that was sequenced in a study of beta chain features in type 1 diabetes. Whole-study results and caveats: Among all four CD4+ subsets, Type 1 diabetes patients had TCRB CDR3s that were moderately but significantly shorter.

The authors reverse transcribed all of the isolated RNA, so sequencing captured expressed TCRB transcripts. TCRdb's copy holds only in-frame clones and misses some; the assay was immunoSEQ multiplex PCR. The sample records about 650,000 clones, roughly 12% being singletons. Antigen specificity for these receptors is unknown. The source material was naive CD4+ T cells from blood. These receptors all stem from a man aged 25 to 40 with type 1 diabetes.

The chain employs TRBV6-4 and TRBJ2-5; 10 bases line up with TRBD1. The J segment lost 3 bases and the V segment lost 6 bases, leaving 4 bases of the junction unmatched. This CDR3 has 14 amino acids. Germline CDR1 is MRHNA and CDR2 is SNTAGT. CDR3 loop: CASSQTGGEETQYF. DNA of the CDR3: TGTGCCAGCAGCCAGACAGGGGGCGAAGAGACCCAGTACTTC.

The chain joins TRBV9 to TRBJ2-6; the D is unclear. Germline-derived CDR1 and CDR2 are SGDLS and YYNGEE. This CDR3 has 16 residues. V lost 1 base, J lost 0 bases, and 8 bases lay in between. CDR3 region: CASSVFSHSGANVLTF. In DNA form, the CDR3 reads TGTGCCAGCAGCGTATTTTCCCACTCTGGGGCCAACGTCCTGACTTTC. Filled out from reference TRBV9 and TRBJ2-6, the complete variable domain reads DSGVTQTPKHLITATGQRVTLRCSPRSGDLSVYWYQQSLDQGLQFLIQYYNGEERAKGNILERFSAQQFPDLHSELNLSSLELGDSALYFCASSVFSHSGANVLTFGAGSRLTVL.

This clone showed up just a few times. This chain uses TRBV7-2 with TRBJ1-3; unclear D gene. CDR3 length: 14 amino acids. V was shortened by 3 bases and J by 4 bases, with 10 bases between the two germline ends. Per the germline V gene, CDR1 is SGHTA and CDR2 is FQGNSA. CDR3 nucleotides: TGTGCCAGCAGCTTGCCAAGGAGAGGAAACACCATATATTTT. This gives the protein CASSLPRRGNTIYF.

The rearrangement uses TRBV20-1 and TRBJ1-2; D unresolved. Germline assignment: CDR1 DFQATT and CDR2 SNEGSKA (reference sequence). The CDR3 extends over 11 amino acids. The V end was cut by 6 bases, the J end by 8 bases, with 13 bases between. CDR3 sequence: CSAPAQGGYTF. CDR3 in DNA: TGCAGTGCCCCGGCCCAAGGGGGCTACACCTTC.

This clone was seen a handful of times. V is TRBV27 and J is TRBJ1-6; 7 bases are shared with TRBD1. In germline, CDR1 is MNHEY, CDR2 SMNVEV (reference sequence). The ends lost 8 bases at V and 7 bases at J; junction bases unmatched: 8. This CDR3 has 14 amino acids. CDR3 bases: TGTGCCAGCCGACAGGGAGGAGTAAATTCACCCCTCCACTTT. Encoded protein: CASRQGGVNSPLHF.

The genes are TRBV6-1 and TRBJ2-5; no firm D call. The V end lost 2 bases, the J end lost 5 bases, and 6 bases lay between the germline ends. CDR1 MNHNS and CDR2 SASEGT come from the germline V gene. This CDR3 is built from 12 residues. The CDR3: CASSEYGETQYF. CDR3 nucleotides: TGTGCCAGCAGTGAATATGGGGAGACCCAGTACTTC.

This clone was observed a handful of times. The chain recombines TRBV5-1 with TRBJ2-1; 10 bases fit TRBD2. J gave up 6 bases and V 2 bases, and 2 bases lay outside the gene matches. CDR1 and CDR2 from the germline V gene are SGHRS and YFSETQ. The CDR3 consists of 14 residues. The CDR3 DNA is TGCGCCAGCAGCTTACTAGCGGGGTCCAATGAGCAGTTCTTC. Its protein product is CASSLLAGSNEQFF. The full variable domain, its missing parts supplied by reference TRBV5-1 and TRBJ2-1, is KAGVTQTPRYLIKTRGQQVTLSCSPISGHRSVSWYQQTPGQGLQFLFEYFSETQRNKGNFPGRFSGRQFSNSRSEMNVSTLELGDSALYLCASSLLAGSNEQFFGPGTRLTVL.

This clone was seen more than once but under ten times. The chain links TRBV14 to TRBJ2-2; D not certain. This CDR3 region has 13 residues. CDR1 and CDR2 (germline): SGHDN, FVKESK. The V end was cut by 1 base, the J end by 6 bases, with 6 bases between. The chain's CDR3 is CASSQALAGELFF. As DNA, the CDR3 is TGTGCCAGCAGCCAAGCCCTGGCCGGGGAGCTGTTTTTT.

The chain recombines TRBV7-2 with TRBJ1-2, with 9 positions matching TRBD1. Germline CDR1 reads SGHTA; CDR2 reads FQGNSA. CDR3 length equals 14 residues. V trimming: 4 bases; J trimming: 5 bases; junction bases outside the gene matches: 5. In nucleotides, the CDR3 is TGTGCCAGCAGCTCCGACAGGGGGTCTTATGGCTACACCTTC. It codes for CASSSDRGSYGYTF.

The chain has TRBV30 and TRBJ1-2, with D possibly matching TRBD1 (6 bases). V lost 5 bases, J lost 6 bases, and 16 bases lay in between. Germline V CDR1 and CDR2: GTSNPN, SVGIG (reference sequence). The CDR3 is 13 residues long. The CDR3 DNA follows: TGTGCCTGGCAGGACAGCCCTTTGGATGGCTACACCTTC. It yields the protein CAWQDSPLDGYTF.

A few counts support this clone. This rearrangement joins TRBV14 to TRBJ2-2, with D tentatively TRBD1 or TRBD2 (5 bases each). CDR1 and CDR2 from the germline V gene are SGHDN and FVKESK. V was pared by 1 base and J by 4 bases, with 10 bases between. CDR3 length equals 15 residues. The CDR3 DNA follows: TGTGCCAGCAGCCAAGTGGTGGGACGCACCGGGGAGCTGTTTTTT. Protein sequence: CASSQVVGRTGELFF.

This rearrangement joins TRBV28 to TRBJ2-1; D might be TRBD2 (8 bases). The CDR3 has 16 amino acids. V lost 4 bases to trimming and J lost 3 bases, with 16 bases between them. Germline CDR1 MDHEN, CDR2 SYDVKM. This chain's CDR3 is CASSSPGGLVYNEQFF. The CDR3 DNA follows: TGTGCCAGCAGTTCTCCAGGGGGACTAGTCTACAATGAGCAGTTCTTC.

The V call is TRBV27, the J call TRBJ2-3; tentatively, D is TRBD2 (5 bases). The V end was cut by 3 bases, the J end by 8 bases, with 9 bases between. CDR1 and CDR2 (germline): MNHEY, SMNVEV (reference sequence). This CDR3 has 12 amino acids. The CDR3 is CASSFLAGTQYF. The CDR3 DNA is TGTGCCAGCAGTTTTCTAGCTGGTACGCAGTATTTT.

The chain combines TRBV13 with TRBJ2-3; a possible D gene is TRBD2 (7 bases). The CDR3 consists of 16 residues. Germline values: CDR1 PRHDT, CDR2 FYEKMQ (reference sequence). The V and J ends lost 5 bases and 3 bases respectively, with 18 bases between them. CDR3 sequence (DNA): TGTGCCAGCAGCCCTCACGTCGGGGGGACAACAGATACGCAGTATTTT. It codes for CASSPHVGGTTDTQYF.

This clone was seen more than once but under ten times. This chain joins TRBV7-2 and TRBJ1-2; unclear D gene. The CDR3 extends over 12 amino acids. The germline CDR1 and CDR2 sequences are SGHTA and FQGNSA. Trimming took off 6 bases at V and 4 bases at J, with 9 bases between the two ends. CDR3 sequence (DNA): TGTGCCAGCAGGCGACTGGGCTATGGCTACACCTTC. This sequence encodes CASRRLGYGYTF.

This clone came up a few times. V usage is TRBV4-3 and J usage is TRBJ1-3; D is unclear. With 0 bases removed from V and 4 bases from J, the gap between germline ends came to 4 bases. CDR1 and CDR2 from the germline V gene are LGHNA and YSLEER. The CDR3 loop spans 13 amino acids. The CDR3 sequence is CASSQDAGNTIYF. DNA for the CDR3: TGCGCCAGCAGCCAAGATGCGGGAAACACCATATATTTT.

This clone has just a few counts. The V and J genes are TRBV7-2 and TRBJ2-7, with 8 bases aligning to TRBD1. The trim removed 0 bases at V and 4 bases at J, leaving 5 bases unmatched. CDR3 size: 15 residues. CDR1 and CDR2 (germline): SGHTA, FQGNSA. This CDR3 is CASSLAAGGSYEQYF. The CDR3 coding sequence is TGTGCCAGCAGCTTAGCGGCAGGGGGCTCGTACGAGCAGTACTTC.

There are a few counts of this clone. V usage is TRBV4-2 and J usage is TRBJ2-7, with TRBD1 as a possible D gene (5 bases). Germline CDR1 and CDR2: LGHNA and YNFKEQ. V lost 0 bases, J lost 0 bases, and 9 bases lay in between. The CDR3 has 15 amino acids. Written as DNA, the CDR3 is TGTGCCAGCAGCCAAGAGAGACAGAGCTCCTACGAGCAGTACTTC. Translated, it gives CASSQERQSSYEQYF.

This clone was seen a handful of times. This sequence joins TRBV14 and TRBJ2-2; D gene ambiguous. Per the germline V gene, CDR1 is SGHDN and CDR2 is FVKESK. This CDR3 comprises 14 residues. The V gene lost 3 bases and the J gene lost 4 bases, with 9 bases spanning the gap. The CDR3 DNA sequence: TGTGCCAGCAGCCATTTGGCCGCCACCGGGGAGCTGTTTTTT. Protein: CASSHLAATGELFF.